These 22 T cell receptor beta chains were sequenced from one sample in a study of OX40 agonist ivuxolimab in advanced cancers. Sequencing used immunoSEQ multiplex PCR; TCRdb keeps in-frame clones, though not all of them. The sample includes 75,000 to 80,000 clones, 75% to 90% of them seen just once. The sample consisted of CD4+ or CD8+ T cells sorted from blood, taken in a trial of the OX40 agonist ivuxolimab. These receptors came from an adult with an advanced solid tumor such as melanoma, head and neck, liver or kidney cancer.

As concerns this clone: Other DNA variants within this sample encode the same CDR3. J is TRBJ2-7 and V is TRBV27, with D perhaps assigned TRBD1 or TRBD2 (5 bases each). V was clipped by 2 bases and J by 4 bases, with 12 bases between them. The CDR3 spans 14 residues. CDR1 and CDR2 from the germline V gene are MNHEY and SMNVEV (reference sequence). Written as DNA, the CDR3 is TGTGCCAGCAGTTTACTGGGGGTAGGTTACGAGCAGTACTTC. It translates to CASSLLGVGYEQYF.

This chain links TRBV6-5 with TRBJ1-3, with TRBD1 matching over 7 bases. Germline lookup yields CDR1 MNHEY and CDR2 SVGAGI. The CDR3 runs 13 residues. V lost 7 bases to trimming and J lost 4 bases; unmatched junction nucleotides: 4. As DNA, the CDR3 is TGTGCCAGCACCAGACAGGGCGGAAACACCATATATTTT. Protein product: CASTRQGGNTIYF.

V usage is TRBV5-4 and J usage is TRBJ1-2; D ambiguous. The V gene's germline CDR1 is SGHNT and CDR2 YYREEE (reference sequence). The CDR3 is made up of 14 amino acids. V was pared by 3 bases and J by 5 bases, with 14 bases between. The CDR3 region is CASSSEVGYYGYTF. In DNA form, the CDR3 reads TGTGCCAGCAGCTCGGAGGTGGGGTATTATGGCTACACCTTC. Looking up the rest from reference TRBV5-4 and TRBJ1-2 gives the full variable domain: ETGVTQSPTHLIKTRGQQVTLRCSSQSGHNTVSWYQQALGQGPQFIFQYYREEENGRGNFPPRFSGLQFPNYSSELNVNALELDDSALYLCASSSEVGYYGYTFGSGTRLTVV.

V is TRBV5-1 and J is TRBJ2-7; the D is unclear. Trimming removed 0 bases at V and 4 bases at J, with 8 bases between. The CDR3 covers 13 residues. The V gene's germline CDR1 is SGHRS and CDR2 YFSETQ. The CDR3 protein is CASSLADGYEQYF. Here the CDR3 DNA reads TGCGCCAGCAGCTTGGCCGACGGATACGAGCAGTACTTC.

This clone was picked up a small number of times. The genes are TRBV4-2 and TRBJ2-7, with D possibly TRBD1 on 6 matching bases. The CDR3 has 16 amino acids. Germline CDR1 and CDR2: LGHNA and YNFKEQ. The ends were cut back, 0 bases at V and 0 bases at J, with 12 bases in the middle. The CDR3 DNA is TGTGCCAGCAGCCAAGATCTGAACAGGGCCTCCTACGAGCAGTACTTC. Translation: CASSQDLNRASYEQYF.

In this sample, this clone turned up once. The chain combines TRBV10-3 with TRBJ2-7; 7 bases fit TRBD1. The V gene's germline CDR1 is ENHRY and CDR2 SYGVKD. The CDR3 runs to 14 residues. Trimming removed 6 bases from V and 0 bases from J; junction bases left unmatched: 5. The CDR3 loop is CAISSGQISYEQYF. The CDR3 DNA reads TGTGCCATCAGCTCGGGACAGATCTCCTACGAGCAGTACTTC.

The chain combines TRBV11-2 with TRBJ2-7, with D perhaps TRBD1 or TRBD2 (5 bases each). Germline V CDR1 and CDR2: SGHAT, FQNNGV. Trimming shortened V by 3 bases and J by 0 bases, and 12 bases separated the two germline ends. The CDR3 spans 15 residues. The CDR3 loop is CASSLGDLLSYEQYF. CDR3 nucleotide sequence: TGTGCCAGCAGCTTGGGGGACCTTCTCTCCTACGAGCAGTACTTC.

The J gene is TRBJ2-7, the V gene TRBV6-5; TRBD1 aligns across 9 bases. The V gene's germline CDR1 is MNHEY and CDR2 SVGAGI. The CDR3 spans 14 residues. The V gene end was trimmed by 10 bases and the J gene end by 1 base; junction bases not matched to a gene: 8. CDR3 region: CATGGQGTSYEQYF. In nucleotides, the CDR3 is TGTGCCACCGGGGGACAGGGAACTTCCTACGAGCAGTACTTC.

V is TRBV6-6 and J is TRBJ2-2; no clear D. Germline CDR1 and CDR2: MNHNY and SVGAGI (reference sequence). This CDR3 contains 13 residues. V was cut by 6 bases and J by 6 bases, with 11 bases left in between. CDR3 loop: CASSLRKAGELFF. The CDR3 DNA reads TGTGCCAGCAGCCTCCGGAAAGCCGGGGAGCTGTTTTTT.

The chain has TRBV4-3 and TRBJ1-6; D unresolved. The CDR3 runs to 13 residues. Trimming pared 2 bases from V and 6 bases from J, leaving 5 bases between. Germline V gene lookup returns CDR1 LGHNA and CDR2 YSLEER. CDR3 loop: CASSQTANSPLHF. CDR3 DNA: TGCGCCAGCAGCCAAACAGCTAATTCACCCCTCCACTTT.

This clone was picked up one time. The chain combines TRBV28 with TRBJ2-3; 8 bases fit TRBD2. Per germline, CDR1 MDHEN and CDR2 SYDVKM. The V segment lost 5 bases and the J segment 1 base; nucleotides outside the gene matches: 11. The CDR3 contains 17 residues. In DNA, the CDR3 is TGTGCCAGCAGTGCGGGGGGAGCGGCTCCTGGCACAGATACGCAGTATTTT. It yields the protein CASSAGGAAPGTDTQYF.

This clone has just a few counts. This sequence joins TRBV7-2 and TRBJ2-7; a possible D gene is TRBD1 (5 bases). This CDR3 is 12 amino acids long. The V end lost 1 base, the J end lost 7 bases, and 8 bases lay between the germline ends. CDR1 SGHTA and CDR2 FQGNSA come from the germline V gene. CDR3 loop: CASSLVAGEQYF. The CDR3 region has the DNA TGTGCCAGCAGCTTAGTTGCAGGGGAGCAGTACTTC.

The chain links TRBV2 to TRBJ2-7, with D maybe TRBD2 (7 bases). Trimming pared 0 bases from V and 0 bases from J, leaving 18 bases between. There are 18 residues in the CDR3. CDR1 is SNHLY and CDR2 is FYNNEI in the germline V gene. CDR3 sequence reads: CASSEALPGGASSYEQYF. The CDR3 coding sequence is TGTGCCAGCAGTGAAGCGCTTCCTGGGGGGGCGAGCTCCTACGAGCAGTACTTC.

The CDR3 is CASSSDRVWNEQYF. The DNA for the CDR3 is TGTGCCAGCAGCTCCGACAGGGTATGGAACGAGCAGTACTTC. The chain carries TRBV7-9 and TRBJ2-7; 7 nucleotides agree with TRBD1. The CDR3 covers 14 residues. Per the germline V gene, CDR1 is SEHNR and CDR2 is FQNEAQ (reference sequence). V shed 4 bases, J shed 5 bases, and the junction held 8 bases outside the gene matches.

This chain links TRBV10-3 with TRBJ2-3; D could derive from TRBD1 or TRBD2 (5 bases each). Germline V gene sequence: CDR1 ENHRY, CDR2 SYGVKD. The CDR3 has 15 amino acids. V was pared by 0 bases and J by 0 bases, with 7 bases between. CDR3 in amino acids: CAISESGDSTDTQYF. The CDR3 DNA reads as TGTGCCATCAGTGAGTCGGGGGACAGCACAGATACGCAGTATTTT.

The J gene is TRBJ2-7, the V gene TRBV19; unclear D gene. The V gene lost 1 base and the J gene lost 4 bases, with 11 bases spanning the gap. The CDR3 sequence is 14 residues long. Looked up from germline, CDR1 is LNHDA and CDR2 is SQIVND (reference sequence). In nucleotides, the CDR3 is TGTGCCAGTAGTATAGGTGACGGATTATACGAGCAGTACTTC. This sequence encodes CASSIGDGLYEQYF.

The rearrangement uses TRBV18 and TRBJ2-5; D remains ambiguous. CDR1 is KGHSH, CDR2 LQKENI, per germline. V dropped 3 bases and J dropped 2 bases, with 16 bases sitting between them. This CDR3 spans 16 amino acids. The CDR3 loop is CASSPLATSIQETQYF. The CDR3 DNA reads TGTGCCAGCTCACCTTTAGCAACCTCTATTCAAGAGACCCAGTACTTC.

The rearrangement joins TRBV7-8 to TRBJ1-1, with D possibly matching TRBD1 (5 bases). The CDR3 sequence is 14 residues long. CDR1 SGHVS and CDR2 FQNEAQ come from the germline V gene. V gave up 3 bases and J gave up 0 bases, with 8 bases separating them. CDR3 sequence (DNA): TGTGCCAGCAGCTTCCGGGGCTTGAACACTGAAGCTTTCTTT. This translates into CASSFRGLNTEAFF.

J is TRBJ1-2 and V is TRBV13; possibly TRBD1 for D (6 bases). Germline assignment: CDR1 PRHDT and CDR2 FYEKMQ (reference sequence). The CDR3 contains 14 residues. V was clipped by 0 bases and J by 6 bases, with 11 bases between them. CDR3 sequence (DNA): TGTGCCAGCAGCTTAGGCCGGGGGGGGCATGGCTACACCTTC. It translates to CASSLGRGGHGYTF.

V and J are TRBV7-2 and TRBJ2-4; D might be TRBD1 (5 bases). Germline V gene sequence: CDR1 SGHTA, CDR2 FQGNSA. The CDR3 is made up of 15 amino acids. V lost 4 bases and J lost 2, with 12 bases in between. The CDR3 DNA reads TGTGCCAGCAGCTCAACAGGTACTTCCAAAAACATTCAGTACTTC. Translating gives CASSSTGTSKNIQYF. The full variable domain, with the rest looked up from reference TRBV7-2 and TRBJ2-4, is GAGVSQSPSNKVTEKGKDVELRCDPISGHTALYWYRQSLGQGLEFLIYFQGNSAPDKSGLPSDRFSAERTGGSVSTLTIQRTQQEDSAVYLCASSSTGTSKNIQYFGAGTRLSVL.

V gene TRBV27 combines with J gene TRBJ2-7, with 10 bases fitting TRBD2. The CDR3 sequence is 16 residues long. With 2 bases clipped from V and 4 bases from J, the junction kept 8 bases outside the gene matches. Germline CDR1 MNHEY, CDR2 SMNVEV (reference sequence). In DNA, the CDR3 is TGTGCCAGCAGTTTAAGAGCGGGAGGGCCCCAGTACGAGCAGTACTTC. Translated, it gives CASSLRAGGPQYEQYF.

In this sample, this clone turned up once. The V gene is TRBV2, the J gene TRBJ2-2, with 9 nucleotides matching TRBD1. V lost 6 bases, J lost 7 bases, and 12 bases stayed unmatched. The CDR3 contains 16 residues. CDR1 and CDR2 (germline): SNHLY, FYNNEI. CDR3 bases: TGTGCCAGCAGCATCCCGGGACAGGGCGGCGGCGGGGAGCTGTTTTTT. Translating gives CASSIPGQGGGGELFF.